The source of this T cell receptor beta chain is a study of blood T cell repertoires in COVID-19. Study as a whole: Samples representing acute and convalescent COVID-19 were sourced from the United States, Italy and Spain. Sample material is recorded as cDNA or gDNA derived from T cells, B-cell-depleted T cells, or PBMCs.

Per the authors' pipeline: Amplification with reference gene primers provided the estimates of nucleated cell counts. Sequencing used immunoSEQ multiplex PCR; TCRdb keeps in-frame clones, though not all of them. The DNA was the basis for D and trimming; V, J and clone size are from that table. This sample has about 150,000 clones, with 80% to 90% found just once. V lost 3 bases and J 3 bases, leaving 15 bases between the germline ends. Per the germline V gene, CDR1 is MGHDK and CDR2 is SYGVNS. This CDR3 contains 15 residues. This clone turned up a few times. The gene calls are TRBV25-1 and TRBJ2-7; tentatively, D is TRBD1 (6 bases). The TCR originated in a woman in her thirties or forties with acute or convalescent COVID-19. The sequenced sample was peripheral blood. The CDR3: CASSDSVRGGYEQYF. The CDR3 nucleotides read TGTGCCAGCAGTGATTCTGTCAGGGGTGGCTACGAGCAGTACTTC.